These T cell receptor beta chains were read from a single sample in a study of human T cells and chemical hapten exposure. TCRdb re-derived calls from the RACE reads in MiXCR, one entry per CDR3 protein. The sample shows 50,000 or so distinct CDR3 sequences, around 9% of them seen only once. Source: whole blood, taken in connection with sensitization to the hapten diphenylcyclopropenone (DPC). The receptors stem from a woman aged 45-65 years with alopecia areata. Some clones in this sample may be carry-over from other donors' samples. CDR3s include the opening cysteine and the closing phenylalanine or tryptophan. The order of the fields is D gene, V gene, J gene, clone size, CDR3 DNA, CDR3 protein. A D gene is named only where the DNA matches it firmly. Expanded clones are given a class, and other clones once, few, many or no size at all.

-	TRBV9	TRBJ2-2	many	TGTGCCAGCAGCGTAGTTGGGGGATCGAACACCGGGGAGCTGTTTTTT	CASSVVGGSNTGELFF
-	TRBV25-1	TRBJ2-5	many	TGTGCCAGCAGCTCACTCGCCGGGAGCCCTCACCAAGAGACCCAGTACTTC	CASSSLAGSPHQETQYF
TRBD2	TRBV19	TRBJ2-6	many	TGTGCCAGCCATCTCGGGAGTTATTTTCGGGAGGGCCCAACTGGGGCCAACGTCCTGACTTTC	CASHLGSYFREGPTGANVLTF
-	TRBV7-6	TRBJ2-5	many	TGTGCCAGCAGCTTAACTGGGGGCGGTAGACAAGAGACCCAGTACTTC	CASSLTGGGRQETQYF
TRBD2	TRBV6-4	TRBJ2-2	once	TGTGCCAGCAGTGGGACTAGCGGCACCGGGGAGCTGTTTTTT	CASSGTSGTGELFF
-	TRBV30	TRBJ2-5	-	TGTGCCTGGAACCGCGGGACATTCCAAGAGACCCAGTACTTC	CAWNRGTFQETQYF
-	TRBV28	TRBJ2-7	few	TGTGCCAGCAGTTGGGAAGGGGAACGAACCTACGAGCAGTACTTC	CASSWEGERTYEQYF
TRBD1	TRBV28	TRBJ1-2	many	TGTGCCAGCAGCTCAACGTCAGGGGGATTATCTAACTATGGCTACACCTTC	CASSSTSGGLSNYGYTF
TRBD2	TRBV6-2/TRBV6-3	TRBJ2-1	many	TGTGCCAGCAGAAGAACTAGCGGGGCCTACAATGAGCAGTTCTTC	CASRRTSGAYNEQFF
-	TRBV3-1	TRBJ2-1	many	TGTGCCAGCAGCCAAACGACTAAAGAGCAGTTCTTC	CASSQTTKEQFF
-	TRBV20-1	TRBJ1-1	few	TGCAGTGCCGTTTTGAGGGGCGGGAAGAGTGAAGCTTTCTTT	CSAVLRGGKSEAFF
-	TRBV12-3/TRBV12-4	TRBJ1-5	many	TGTGCCAGCAGCTACACAGGGCCGGATCAGCCCCAGCATTTT	CASSYTGPDQPQHF
TRBD1	TRBV7-9	TRBJ1-4	many	TGTGCCAGCAGCCCAGGGGGCCCTAATGAAAAACTGTTTTTT	CASSPGGPNEKLFF
TRBD1	TRBV7-2	TRBJ1-1	-	TGTGCCAGCAGATCACAGGGGGCGATCACTGAAGCTTTCTTT	CASRSQGAITEAFF
-	TRBV29-1	TRBJ2-5	few	TGCAGCGTTGAACAGGGTGGAAAGACCCAGTACTTC	CSVEQGGKTQYF
TRBD1	TRBV10-3	TRBJ2-3	-	TGTGCCATCAGCGGACAGGGTCGCACAGATACGCAGTATTTT	CAISGQGRTDTQYF
-	TRBV5-1	TRBJ2-7	many	TGCGCCAGCAGCTTGGAGGTTCAGGACGAGCAGTACTTC	CASSLEVQDEQYF
-	TRBV11-2	TRBJ2-3	many	TGTGCCAGCAGCCCCCGGTACGGGAGCACAGATACGCAGTATTTT	CASSPRYGSTDTQYF
-	TRBV18	TRBJ1-1	few	TGTGCCAGCTCACCACGTCCGAACACTGAAGCTTTCTTT	CASSPRPNTEAFF
TRBD2	TRBV12-3/TRBV12-4	TRBJ2-7	-	TGTGCCAGCAGTTTAGCGCTCCCTAGCGGGAGGGCCCTCTCCTACGAGCAGTACTTC	CASSLALPSGRALSYEQYF
-	TRBV3-1	TRBJ1-1	many	TGTGCCAGCAGCCAAGATCACGGGGGGGATTACACTGAAGCTTTCTTT	CASSQDHGGDYTEAFF
-	TRBV19	TRBJ2-2	-	TGTGCCAGTACCACCGAGGCCGGAGTGGCGAACACCGGGGAGCTGTTTTTT	CASTTEAGVANTGELFF
TRBD1	TRBV9	TRBJ1-6	many	TGTGCCAGCAGCTATAGTAAGGGGGCCAATTCACCCCTCCACTTT	CASSYSKGANSPLHF
-	TRBV20-1	TRBJ1-1	few	TGCAGTGCTAGAGAGGCAGGGCAAGTACCTTTCTTT	CSAREAGQVPFF
TRBD2	TRBV12-3/TRBV12-4	TRBJ2-2	-	TGTGCCAGCAGTTTAGCGCGGGGGACTAGCGGGATGACCGGGGAGCTGTTTTTT	CASSLARGTSGMTGELFF
TRBD2	TRBV7-2	TRBJ2-5	many	TGTGCCAGCAGCTCCAGCGGGTTGGGGCTAGCGGGGCGCCAAGAGACCCAGTACTTC	CASSSSGLGLAGRQETQYF
TRBD2	TRBV9	TRBJ2-1	many	TGTGCCAGCAGCGTAGTAGGAGCGGGAGGGCGATCTAATGAGCAGTTCTTC	CASSVVGAGGRSNEQFF
-	TRBV7-6	TRBJ1-1	many	TGTGCCAGCAGCTTAGCGCACGGTGGAACGTTCACTGAAGCTTTCTTT	CASSLAHGGTFTEAFF
-	TRBV6-1	TRBJ2-7	many	TGTGCCAGCAGTGAACCCCGCAGATCCTACGAGCAGTACTTC	CASSEPRRSYEQYF
-	TRBV12-3/TRBV12-4	TRBJ1-2	many	TGTGCCAGCAGTTTGCAGGGGAACTATGGCTACACCTTC	CASSLQGNYGYTF
-	TRBV6-4	TRBJ2-2	many	TGTGCCAGCAGACCAGACAGGAACACCGGGGAGCTGTTTTTT	CASRPDRNTGELFF
TRBD2	TRBV2	TRBJ2-7	many	TGTGCCAGCAGTGAAGAGGGCGGGAGCTCCTACGAGCAGTACTTC	CASSEEGGSSYEQYF
TRBD1	TRBV2	TRBJ2-1	many	TGTGCCAGCAGCGGGACAGGGAGGTTCAATGAGCAGTTCTTC	CASSGTGRFNEQFF
-	TRBV29-1	TRBJ1-4	-	TGCAGCGTTGATACCGGGGGAGAAAAACTGTTTTTT	CSVDTGGEKLFF
-	TRBV25-1	TRBJ2-5	many	TGTGCCAGCAGTGAATTAATGGGAGAGGAGACCCAGTACTTC	CASSELMGEETQYF
-	TRBV29-1	TRBJ2-3	-	TGCAGCGTTGAAGATTACGGGAGCACAGATACGCAGTATTTT	CSVEDYGSTDTQYF
-	TRBV9	TRBJ2-3	-	TGTGCCAGCAGCGTAGGGGGCGGGAGCACAGATACGCAGTATTTT	CASSVGGGSTDTQYF
-	TRBV27	TRBJ2-1	-	TGTGCCAGCAGTTTATTAGGGGCCAGGGGAGACAATGAGCAGTTCTTC	CASSLLGARGDNEQFF
TRBD2	TRBV29-1	TRBJ2-1	few	TGCAGCGCCGAGCGGGAGACATATGAGCAGTTCTTC	CSAERETYEQFF
TRBD2	TRBV12-3/TRBV12-4	TRBJ2-7	many	TGTGCCAGCAGTTTTTCTAGCGGGAGTCTCGAGCAGTACTTC	CASSFSSGSLEQYF
-	TRBV20-1	TRBJ1-1	many	TGCAGTGCTGGACAGCTCACTGAAGCTTTCTTT	CSAGQLTEAFF
-	TRBV5-4	TRBJ1-1	-	TGTGCCAGCAGCCTCCTGGAACATCTGATTCCCGAAGCTTTCTTT	CASSLLEHLIPEAFF
TRBD2	TRBV20-1	TRBJ2-1	many	TGCAGTGCTACGTTACTAGCGGGAGTTTTAAATGAGCAGTTCTTC	CSATLLAGVLNEQFF